This T cell receptor (beta chain) appears in the sequencing data of a study of CD8+ T cells in alopecia areata. Study-wide background: Spontaneous alopecia affected the 6-12-month-old C3H/HeJ graft donors, whose skin was transplanted to roughly 6-11-week-old female C3H/HeJ mice.

The CDR3 contains 15 residues. The ends were cut back, 1 base at V and 0 bases at J, with 8 bases in the middle. The germline V gene has CDR1 NSQYPW and CDR2 LRSPGD (reference sequence). General observations from the study: Between patients, shared TCR sequences were less clear than in mice. This was possibly due in part to HLA diversity in the patient population. The study found higher clonality in lesional than normal scalp, especially in alopecia totalis/universalis. In scalp samples, resident alphabeta T cells of normal skin are also sequenced.

Details on this clone: Its antigen is not known. The gene names given are mouse names. Sequencing ends 4 residues short of the CDR3 end; the germline J gene provides the rest.

Using CD4, CD8alpha, NKG2D, NKG2ACE and other markers, pooled cutaneous lymph node cells were sorted. cDNA serving as the sequencing template came from extracted, reverse transcribed RNA. Profiling relied on immunoSEQ multiplex PCR, and the TCRdb table lists in-frame clones only, not all of them. The sample includes over 250,000 clones, none of them occurring once. This rearrangement joins TRBV1 to TRBJ2-4; TRBD1 might be the D (6 bases). Sequenced sample: CD4+ T cells sorted from a lymph node. The receptor's source is a C3H/HeJ mouse with alopecia areata. Strain haplotype at MHC: H2-k. The CDR3 here is CTCSAGDNSQNTLYF. The CDR3 bases that were read are TGCACCTGCAGTGCAGGGGACAATAGTCAAAAC. The full variable domain, with the rest looked up from reference TRBV1 and TRBJ2-4, is VTLLEQNPRWRLVPRGQAVNLRCILKNSQYPWMSWYQQDLQKQLQWLFTLRSPGDKEVKSLPGADYLATRVTDTELRLQVANMSQGRTLYCTCSAGDNSQNTLYFGAGTRLSVL.